This is a list of T cell receptor beta chains from one sample in a study of radiotherapy plus CTLA-4 blockade in lung cancer. Sequenced by immunoSEQ multiplex PCR; TCRdb stores in-frame clones only, minus some. The sample shows tens of thousands of clones, roughly 80% of them seen only once. The input for sequencing was peripheral blood, taken from a patient treated with radiotherapy plus ipilimumab. The receptors stem from a human donor with non-small cell lung cancer who had a complete response to radiotherapy plus ipilimumab. The CDR3 runs from the conserved cysteine through the conserved F or W. D genes are given only for firm matches. The size entry is marked missing in some rows and otherwise reads once, few, many or a size class.

>TRBJ1-3|TRBV7-9|.|.|13
TGTGCCAGCAGCGATAGCGGGGGAAACACCATATATTTT
CASSDSGGNTIYF
>TRBJ2-3|TRBV12-5|.|TRBD2|15
TGTGCTAGTGGTTCCATAGCGGGGGTCGTGAATACGCAGTATTTT
CASGSIAGVVNTQYF
>TRBJ2-3|TRBV5-1|.|.|14
TGCGCCAGCGGTCGGGACATCGGGGCAGATACGCAGTATTTT
CASGRDIGADTQYF
>TRBJ1-1|TRBV28|.|.|13
TGTGCCAGCTCAACCGGGACACCCCTTGGGGCTTTCTTT
CASSTGTPLGAFF
>TRBJ1-1|TRBV4-3|.|TRBD1|14
TGCGCCAGCAGCCTCGGACAGGGAGGGACTGAAGCTTTCTTT
CASSLGQGGTEAFF
>TRBJ1-1|TRBV6-5|.|TRBD1|12
TGTGCCAGCAGCCCAGACAGGGGGCGTGCTTTCTTT
CASSPDRGRAFF
>TRBJ1-2|TRBV19|.|.|14
TGTGCCAGTAGGTCGGTGGAGCCGGCGGGTGGCTACACCTTC
CASRSVEPAGGYTF
>TRBJ1-1|TRBV18|few|.|14
TGTGCCAGCTCACCTGGACAGCCAAACACTGAAGCTTTCTTT
CASSPGQPNTEAFF
>TRBJ1-5|TRBV5-8|.|.|15
TGTGCCAGCAGCTTCCTTTTGACAGTGAATCAGCCCCAGCATTTT
CASSFLLTVNQPQHF
>TRBJ1-2|TRBV2|.|.|14
TGTGCCAGCACCTTGACCGGCGGGACGGATGGCTACACCTTC
CASTLTGGTDGYTF
>TRBJ2-3|TRBV11-3|.|.|15
TGTGCCAGCAGCTTAGGGGTAGCGGTCACAGATACGCAGTATTTT
CASSLGVAVTDTQYF
>TRBJ1-6|TRBV7-9|.|.|14
TGTGCCAGCAGCTTCTCGGGGGAGAGCTCACCCCTCCACTTT
CASSFSGESSPLHF
>TRBJ1-4|TRBV30|.|TRBD1|13
TGTGCCTGGAGTCCCGGGACAGGGTGGAAACTGTTTTTT
CAWSPGTGWKLFF
>TRBJ2-3|TRBV5-1|few|.|13
TGCGCCAGCAGCCCACCGGGGCCAGATACGCAGTATTTT
CASSPPGPDTQYF
>TRBJ1-1|TRBV7-8|.|.|12
TGTGCCAGCAGCTCCTGGACAGCCGAAGCTTTCTTT
CASSSWTAEAFF
>TRBJ2-2|TRBV7-9|.|.|14
TGTGCCAGCAGCGTCGACAGAGGCACCGGGGAGCTGTTTTTT
CASSVDRGTGELFF
>TRBJ1-1|TRBV5-5|.|TRBD1|14
TGTGCCAGCAGCTCCCGGACAGGGAACACTGAAGCTTTCTTT
CASSSRTGNTEAFF
>TRBJ2-7|TRBV2|medium-sized|.|14
TGTGCCAGCAGCTCCCGGGGGGCAGTTTACGAGCAGTACTTC
CASSSRGAVYEQYF
>TRBJ1-3|TRBV29-1|.|TRBD1|13
TGCAGCGTTTCGGACAGGGGAGGAAACACCATATATTTT
CSVSDRGGNTIYF
>TRBJ1-2|TRBV4-1|.|TRBD1|15
TGCGCCAGCAGCCAAGGGACAGGGGGGGCCCTCGGCTACACCTTC
CASSQGTGGALGYTF
>TRBJ2-3|TRBV5-1|.|.|23
TGCGCCAGCAGCTCTCTGGGGGGACAGTACACAGCGAACCAGAAAGGGTCCACAGATACGCAGTATTTT
CASSSLGGQYTANQKGSTDTQYF
>TRBJ1-2|TRBV4-1|few|.|16
TGCGCCAGCAGCCAAGACGAACAGGCAGCTAACTATGGCTACACCTTC
CASSQDEQAANYGYTF
>TRBJ2-7|TRBV18|once|TRBD1|18
TGTGCCAGCTCACCTGAGATGAACCCGGGACAGGGGGCCTACGAGCAGTACTTC
CASSPEMNPGQGAYEQYF
>TRBJ2-1|TRBV11-2|few|TRBD2|16
TGTGCCAGCAGCTTTTTAGCGGGAGGGACCTACAATGAGCAGTTCTTC
CASSFLAGGTYNEQFF